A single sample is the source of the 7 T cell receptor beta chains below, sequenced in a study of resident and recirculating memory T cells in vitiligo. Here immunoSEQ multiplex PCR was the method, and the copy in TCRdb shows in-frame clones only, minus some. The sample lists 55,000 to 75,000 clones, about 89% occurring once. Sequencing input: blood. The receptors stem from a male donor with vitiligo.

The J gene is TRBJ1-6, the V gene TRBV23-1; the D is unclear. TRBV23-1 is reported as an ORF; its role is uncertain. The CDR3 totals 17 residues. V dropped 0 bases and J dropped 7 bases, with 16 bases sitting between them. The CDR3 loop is CASSQSIAQDWNSPLHF. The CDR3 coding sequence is TGCGCCAGCAGTCAATCGATAGCTCAGGACTGGAATTCACCCCTCCACTTT.

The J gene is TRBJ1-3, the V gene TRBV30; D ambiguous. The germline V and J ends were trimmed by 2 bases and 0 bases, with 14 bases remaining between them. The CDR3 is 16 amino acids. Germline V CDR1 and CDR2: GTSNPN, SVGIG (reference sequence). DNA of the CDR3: TGTGCCTGGAGTAGGACTGCTGCTTTCTCTGGAAACACCATATATTTT. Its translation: CAWSRTAAFSGNTIYF.

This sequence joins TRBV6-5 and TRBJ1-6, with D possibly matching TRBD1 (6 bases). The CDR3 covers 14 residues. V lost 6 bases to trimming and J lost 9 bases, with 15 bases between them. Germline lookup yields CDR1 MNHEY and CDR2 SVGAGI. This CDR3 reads CASSEMTGASPLHF. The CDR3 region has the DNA TGTGCCAGCAGCGAGATGACAGGCGCTTCACCCCTCCACTTT.

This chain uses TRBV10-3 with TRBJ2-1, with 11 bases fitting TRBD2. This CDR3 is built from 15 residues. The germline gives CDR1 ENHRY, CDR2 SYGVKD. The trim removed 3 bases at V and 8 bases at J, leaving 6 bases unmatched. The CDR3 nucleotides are TGTGCCATCAGTGAAGTAGCGGGGGGGCCGGATGAGCAGTTCTTC. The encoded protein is CAISEVAGGPDEQFF.

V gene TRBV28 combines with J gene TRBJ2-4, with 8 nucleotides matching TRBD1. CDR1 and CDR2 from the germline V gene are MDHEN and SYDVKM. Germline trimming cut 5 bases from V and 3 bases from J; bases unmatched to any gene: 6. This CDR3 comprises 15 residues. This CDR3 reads CASSPQGAGKNIQYF. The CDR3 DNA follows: TGTGCCAGCAGTCCCCAGGGGGCAGGCAAAAACATTCAGTACTTC.

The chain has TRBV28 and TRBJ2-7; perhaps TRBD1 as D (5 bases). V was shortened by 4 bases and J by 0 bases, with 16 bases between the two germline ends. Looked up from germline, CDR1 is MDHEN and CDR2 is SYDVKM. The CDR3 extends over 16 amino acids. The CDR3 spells CASSSPIDRASYEQYF. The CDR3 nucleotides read TGTGCCAGCAGTTCCCCTATCGACAGAGCCTCCTACGAGCAGTACTTC.

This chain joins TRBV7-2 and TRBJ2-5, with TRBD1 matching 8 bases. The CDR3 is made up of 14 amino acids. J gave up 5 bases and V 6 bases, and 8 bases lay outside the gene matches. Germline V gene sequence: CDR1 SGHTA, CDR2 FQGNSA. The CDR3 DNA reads TGTGCCAGCAGACCTCAGGGGGCGGAGGAGACCCAGTACTTC. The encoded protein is CASRPQGAEETQYF.